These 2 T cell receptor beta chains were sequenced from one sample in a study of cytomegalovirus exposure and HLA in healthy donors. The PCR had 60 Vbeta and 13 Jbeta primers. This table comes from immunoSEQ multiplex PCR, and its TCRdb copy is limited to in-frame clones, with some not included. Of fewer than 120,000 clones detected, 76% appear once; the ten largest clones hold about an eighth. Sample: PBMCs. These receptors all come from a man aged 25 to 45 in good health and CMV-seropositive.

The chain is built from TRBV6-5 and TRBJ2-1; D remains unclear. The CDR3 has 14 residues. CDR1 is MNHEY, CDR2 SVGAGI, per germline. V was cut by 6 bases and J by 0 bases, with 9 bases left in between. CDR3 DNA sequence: TGTGCCAGCAGGATGACTTTCTCCTACAATGAGCAGTTCTTC. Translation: CASRMTFSYNEQFF.

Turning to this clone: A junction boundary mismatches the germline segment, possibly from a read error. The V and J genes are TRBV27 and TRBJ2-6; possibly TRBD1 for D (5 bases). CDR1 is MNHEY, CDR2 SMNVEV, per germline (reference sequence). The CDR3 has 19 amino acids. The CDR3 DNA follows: TGTGCCAGCAGTTTATACCCCACGACAGTGCCCTCTGGGGCCAACGGCCTGACTTTC. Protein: CASSLYPTTVPSGANGLTF.